This T cell receptor beta chain was profiled in a study of post-analysis software for immune sequencing data. Study-level findings and limits: In patients, TRBV5-6, TRBV5-1 and TRBV20-1 belonged to four or five TRBV segments found more frequently than in controls.

The CDR3 length is 16 residues. Germline-derived CDR1 and CDR2 are LNHNV and YYDKDF (reference sequence). After removal of 1 base from V and 9 bases from J, the junction contained 11 bases not matched to a gene. Turning to this clonotype: Its antigen remains unidentified.

TCR beta libraries were prepared from cDNA with unique molecular identifiers. About 500,000 cDNA molecules came from 1 to 10 million T cells. TCRdb reanalysed the PCR reads using MiXCR and keeps one entry per CDR3 protein. Among around 250,000 distinct CDR3 sequences listed, 36% were seen once. This sequence originates from a girl aged 10 to 17 with multiple sclerosis. The chain links TRBV15 to TRBJ2-1, with 8 nucleotides matching TRBD2. The sample was blood. The CDR3 DNA follows: TGTGCCACCAGCAGAGGGTTAGCGGGGAAATGGGTTGAGCAGTTCTTC. Translating gives CATSRGLAGKWVEQFF.